Presented here are 27 T cell receptor beta chains from one specimen sequenced in a study of graft-versus-host responses after intestinal transplantation. Assay used: immunoSEQ multiplex PCR; TCRdb lists only in-frame clones, some missing. Among 20,000 to 30,000 clones listed, around two fifths were seen once. The sequenced sample was alloreactive CD4+ T cells from a mixed lymphocyte reaction culture, obtained before intestinal transplant. Specified subset: CFSE-low proliferating T cells sorted from roughly 6-day pre-transplant mixed lymphocyte reaction (GvH or HvG direction). These receptors originate from a human patient who received an intestinal transplant.

This chain uses TRBV6-5 with TRBJ2-7; 11 nucleotides line up with TRBD2. The germline V gene has CDR1 MNHEY and CDR2 SVGAGI. This CDR3 has 15 amino acids. With V trimmed by 4 bases and J by 2 bases, 4 bases remained unmatched. The CDR3 sequence is CASSLLAGDTYEQYF. For the CDR3, the DNA is TGTGCCAGCAGTTTACTAGCGGGAGACACCTACGAGCAGTACTTC.

The rearrangement joins TRBV15 to TRBJ1-5; TRBD1 matches 8 bases. This CDR3 is 16 amino acids long. V was pared by 0 bases and J by 9 bases, with 10 bases of the junction left unmatched. Germline-derived CDR1 and CDR2 are LNHNV and YYDKDF (reference sequence). This chain's CDR3 is CATSRDYTGQGGPQHF. Written as DNA, the CDR3 is TGTGCCACCAGCAGAGATTACACCGGACAGGGTGGGCCCCAGCATTTT.

The rearrangement joins TRBV10-3 to TRBJ2-7, with TRBD1 matching over 8 bases. The CDR3 runs to 16 residues. Germline V gene sequence: CDR1 ENHRY, CDR2 SYGVKD. The junction had 4 bases not matched to a gene; V was cut back by 0 bases and J by 0 bases. CDR3 in DNA: TGTGCCATCAGTGAGTCTAGGACAGGGTCCTCCTACGAGCAGTACTTC. It codes for CAISESRTGSSYEQYF.

The chain has TRBV21-1 and TRBJ2-1; the DNA was not compared with TRBD2, the D call given in the table. TRBV21-1 is a documented pseudogene. This CDR3 comprises 19 residues. The chain's CDR3 is CASSTTGTSGRSSYNEQFF. The CDR3 nucleotides read TGTGCCAGCAGCACAACCGGGACTAGCGGGAGGAGCTCCTACAATGAGCAGTTCTTC.

This clone was picked up a small number of times. The V call is TRBV9, the J call TRBJ1-1, with unresolved D. The CDR3 loop spans 13 amino acids. Trimming cost V 5 bases and J 1 base, with 9 bases left between them. CDR1 SGDLS and CDR2 YYNGEE come from the germline V gene. CDR3 sequence: CASRPRENTEAFF. CDR3 in DNA: TGTGCCAGCAGACCCCGGGAGAACACTGAAGCTTTCTTT.

This clone was seen a handful of times. The V call is TRBV4-3, the J call TRBJ1-2; 7 nucleotides align to TRBD1. CDR1 is LGHNA, CDR2 YSLEER, per germline. V lost 4 bases and J lost 3; bases outside the gene matches: 11. The CDR3 sequence is 16 residues long. DNA of the CDR3: TGCGCCAGCAGCCGTGGGACAGCCCTTAAGCACTATGGCTACACCTTC. Encoded protein: CASSRGTALKHYGYTF.

Only a few counts were recorded for this clone. The chain has TRBV9 and TRBJ2-5; the D gene is possibly TRBD2 (6 bases). CDR1 is SGDLS, CDR2 YYNGEE, per germline. The CDR3 is 15 residues long. The germline V and J ends were trimmed by 0 bases and 8 bases, with 17 bases remaining between them. In nucleotides, the CDR3 is TGTGCCAGCAGCGTAGGTGAACTAGCCGGAGATACCCAGTACTTC. Translated, it gives CASSVGELAGDTQYF.

This rearrangement joins TRBV13 to TRBJ2-1; the D gene is possibly TRBD2 (7 bases). Germline lookup yields CDR1 PRHDT and CDR2 FYEKMQ (reference sequence). Trimming removed 4 bases at V and 4 bases at J, with 20 bases between. This CDR3 spans 17 amino acids. The DNA of the CDR3 is TGTGCCAGCAGCTGGGGGGGGCCGGGGTGGCCTTACAATGAGCAGTTCTTC. Translated, it gives CASSWGGPGWPYNEQFF.

The chain recombines TRBV5-1 with TRBJ2-1; D perhaps matches TRBD1 (5 bases). Germline assignment: CDR1 SGHRS and CDR2 YFSETQ. The CDR3 totals 15 residues. The V gene lost 0 bases and the J gene lost 5 bases, with 12 bases spanning the gap. The CDR3 protein is CASSLVQGTNNEQFF. DNA for the CDR3: TGCGCCAGCAGCTTGGTGCAGGGAACTAACAATGAGCAGTTCTTC.

V usage is TRBV28 and J usage is TRBJ2-1; a weak D match, TRBD1 (6 bases). There are 15 residues in the CDR3. Per germline, CDR1 MDHEN and CDR2 SYDVKM. V shed 3 bases and J shed 3 bases, with 12 bases lying between them. CDR3 nucleotide sequence: TGTGCCAGCAGTTTTTGGACAGCTAACTACAATGAGCAGTTCTTC. Protein product: CASSFWTANYNEQFF.

The sample holds a few counts of this clone. The chain employs TRBV30 and TRBJ2-7; 7 bases are shared with TRBD1. V lost 0 bases and J lost 2; bases outside the gene matches: 7. Germline V CDR1 and CDR2: GTSNPN, SVGIG (reference sequence). The CDR3 is made up of 15 amino acids. DNA for the CDR3: TGTGCCTGGAGTGTTACCCACAGGGGTCCCTACGAGCAGTACTTC. Translating it yields CAWSVTHRGPYEQYF.

This clone has a handful of counts. This sequence joins TRBV7-9 and TRBJ1-6; D remains unclear. CDR3 size: 14 residues. CDR1 is SEHNR, CDR2 FQNEAQ, per germline (reference sequence). V was pared by 2 bases and J by 8 bases, with 10 bases between. Here the CDR3 reads CASSLHYIDSPLHF. The CDR3 DNA reads TGTGCCAGCAGCTTACACTATATAGATTCACCCCTCCACTTT.

V gene TRBV9 combines with J gene TRBJ2-5; TRBD2 aligns across 8 bases. Germline CDR1 SGDLS, CDR2 YYNGEE. CDR3 length equals 14 residues. Trimming removed 0 bases from V and 4 bases from J; junction bases left unmatched: 2. The CDR3 here is CASSVVAGGETQYF. The CDR3 DNA reads as TGTGCCAGCAGCGTAGTTGCGGGAGGAGAGACCCAGTACTTC.

The chain uses TRBV21-1 and TRBJ1-2. TRBV21-1 has pseudogene status. The CDR3 extends over 15 amino acids. This CDR3 reads CAIFRPEAFNYGYTF. DNA of the CDR3: TGTGCCATCTTTCGACCGGAAGCGTTTAACTATGGCTACACCTTC.

V gene TRBV7-9 combines with J gene TRBJ2-3, with a tentative D call TRBD1 (5 bases). The CDR3 runs to 13 residues. Trimming pared 6 bases from V and 1 base from J, leaving 8 bases between. Germline V CDR1 and CDR2: SEHNR, FQNEAQ (reference sequence). This chain's CDR3 is CASSLGGTDTQYF. DNA of the CDR3: TGTGCCAGCAGTCTAGGGGGCACAGATACGCAGTATTTT.

This clone was seen more than once but under ten times. The chain links TRBV20-1 to TRBJ2-1, with no clear D. The CDR3 loop spans 11 amino acids. V shed 6 bases and J shed 9 bases, with 12 bases lying between them. From germline, CDR1 is DFQATT and CDR2 SNEGSKA (reference sequence). DNA for the CDR3: TGCAGTGCCGTAGCATGGATTGAGCAGTTCTTC. This sequence encodes CSAVAWIEQFF.

This clone appeared a few times. The V call is TRBV5-6, the J call TRBJ2-3; 7 positions match TRBD2. Per the germline V gene, CDR1 is SGHDT and CDR2 is YYEEEE. V shed 1 base, J shed 3 bases, and the junction held 5 bases outside the gene matches. The CDR3 loop spans 15 amino acids. The CDR3 DNA follows: TGTGCCAGCAGCTTGCCAGGACTAGGTACAGATACGCAGTATTTT. It yields the protein CASSLPGLGTDTQYF.

V usage is TRBV7-2 and J usage is TRBJ2-1; 9 bases map to TRBD2. Losses at the gene ends were 5 bases for V and 3 bases for J; bases not matched to a gene: 5. From germline, CDR1 is SGHTA and CDR2 FQGNSA. The CDR3 is 15 residues long. The CDR3 DNA follows: TGTGCCAGCAGCCTGGGACTAGCTATCTACAATGAGCAGTTCTTC. Translated, it gives CASSLGLAIYNEQFF.

This chain joins TRBV5-6 and TRBJ1-5; possible D gene TRBD1, 6 bases. The germline gives CDR1 SGHDT, CDR2 YYEEEE. V was cut by 0 bases and J by 6 bases, with 16 bases left in between. This CDR3 contains 16 residues. The CDR3 DNA reads TGTGCCAGCAGCTTGGGGGGGGGCGCGTTTATTCAGCCCCAGCATTTT. Translated: CASSLGGGAFIQPQHF.

The chain carries TRBV7-3 and TRBJ1-1; D may be TRBD1 (5 bases). Between the trimmed V and J ends, which lost 3 bases and 1 base, there was a span of 9 bases. The CDR3 contains 14 residues. The germline V gene has CDR1 SGHTA and CDR2 FQGTGA. The CDR3 sequence is CASSFGGWNTEAFF. CDR3 nucleotide sequence: TGTGCCAGCAGCTTCGGGGGGTGGAACACTGAAGCTTTCTTT.

As for this clone: Other DNA sequences from this sample encode an identical CDR3 as well. The V and J genes are TRBV5-6 and TRBJ2-4, with TRBD2 identical over 13 bases. The germline gives CDR1 SGHDT, CDR2 YYEEEE. Trimming at V came to 0 bases and at J to 0 bases, leaving 6 bases not matched to a gene. The CDR3 spans 19 residues. DNA of the CDR3: TGTGCCAGCAGCTTGGGTCTGGGACTAGCGGGGCTAGCCAAAAACATTCAGTACTTC. It yields the protein CASSLGLGLAGLAKNIQYF.

The V and J genes are TRBV7-2 and TRBJ2-7; 8 nucleotides align to TRBD2. Germline V CDR1 and CDR2: SGHTA, FQGNSA. CDR3 length equals 15 residues. The V gene end was trimmed by 3 bases and the J gene end by 2 bases; junction bases not matched to a gene: 6. Here the CDR3 reads CASSFRGGPTYEQYF. For the CDR3, the DNA is TGTGCCAGCAGCTTCCGCGGGGGGCCAACCTACGAGCAGTACTTC.

The genes are TRBV7-2 and TRBJ1-6, with a possible D match to TRBD1 (5 bases). CDR1 SGHTA and CDR2 FQGNSA come from the germline V gene. The CDR3 has 15 residues. V was pared by 4 bases and J by 4 bases, with 11 bases between. The CDR3 region has the DNA TGTGCCAGCAGCTCCCGGACACAGTATAATTCACCCCTCCACTTT. It codes for CASSSRTQYNSPLHF.

This rearrangement joins TRBV7-3 to TRBJ2-1; 7 nucleotides agree with TRBD2. Looked up from germline, CDR1 is SGHTA and CDR2 is FQGTGA. The CDR3 has 15 residues. Trimming took 5 bases from V and 4 from J; bases not matched to a gene: 8. CDR3 in amino acids: CASSPGGGSYNEQFF. The CDR3 DNA is TGTGCCAGCAGCCCAGGCGGGGGATCGTACAATGAGCAGTTCTTC.

This clone was observed once. This rearrangement joins TRBV27 to TRBJ2-7, with a tentative D call TRBD2 (7 bases). Germline CDR1 and CDR2: MNHEY and SMNVEV (reference sequence). V gave up 6 bases and J gave up 0 bases, with 18 bases separating them. The CDR3 totals 16 residues. This CDR3 is CASSHRSGGGSYEQYF. In DNA, the CDR3 is TGTGCCAGCAGCCACAGATCGGGGGGCGGCTCCTACGAGCAGTACTTC.

The rearrangement joins TRBV6-5 to TRBJ1-1; a possible D gene is TRBD1 (5 bases). Germline-derived CDR1 and CDR2 are MNHEY and SVGAGI. This CDR3 region has 14 residues. Trimming left V 2 bases short and J 8 bases short, with 15 bases between. Written as DNA, the CDR3 is TGTGCCAGCAGTTACGACCGGAGACAGTTAGAAGCTTTCTTT. It yields the protein CASSYDRRQLEAFF.

The J gene is TRBJ1-5, the V gene TRBV7-9, with TRBD1 as a possible D gene (6 bases). The V end was cut by 1 base, the J end by 6 bases, with 19 bases between. The CDR3 spans 17 residues. Germline V gene sequence: CDR1 SEHNR, CDR2 FQNEAQ (reference sequence). The CDR3 here is CASSLEYLGQGGQPQHF. The CDR3 nucleotides are TGTGCCAGCAGCTTAGAGTACTTGGGACAAGGGGGTCAGCCCCAGCATTTT. Together with reference TRBV7-9 and TRBJ1-5, the CDR3 gives the full variable domain: DTGVSQNPRHKITKRGQNVTFRCDPISEHNRLYWYRQTLGQGPEFLTYFQNEAQLEKSRLLSDRFSAERPKGSFSTLEIQRTEQGDSAMYLCASSLEYLGQGGQPQHFGDGTRLSIL.